This T cell receptor beta chain is from a study of blood T cell repertoires in COVID-19. The ends were cut back, 4 bases at V and 4 bases at J, with 16 bases in the middle. CDR1 and CDR2 from the germline V gene are MNHEY and SVGAGI. There are 15 residues in the CDR3. Patients at the Seattle site were enrolled during active infection and followed longitudinally. Generated by immunoSEQ multiplex PCR, the TCRdb table keeps only in-frame clones and is missing some. The sample holds about 120,000 clones, 90% seen once. The sequencing input was peripheral blood. The chain uses TRBV6-5 and TRBJ1-2; a weak D match, TRBD1 (5 bases). This sequence was found in a woman aged 55-75 years with COVID-19, enrolled during active disease. This chain's CDR3 is CASSLRQSGVYGYTF. In DNA, the CDR3 is TGTGCCAGCAGTTTAAGACAGTCTGGAGTCTATGGCTACACCTTC.